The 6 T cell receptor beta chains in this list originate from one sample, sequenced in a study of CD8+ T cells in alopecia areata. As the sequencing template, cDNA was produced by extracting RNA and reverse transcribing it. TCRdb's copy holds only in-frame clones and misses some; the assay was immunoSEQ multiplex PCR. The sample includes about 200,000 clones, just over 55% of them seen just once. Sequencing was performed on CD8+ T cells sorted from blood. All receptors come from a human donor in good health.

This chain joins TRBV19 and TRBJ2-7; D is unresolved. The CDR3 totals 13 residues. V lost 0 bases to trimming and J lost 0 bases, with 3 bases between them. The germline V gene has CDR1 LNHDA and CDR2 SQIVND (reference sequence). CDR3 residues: CASSIDISYEQYF. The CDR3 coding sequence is TGTGCCAGTAGTATAGACATCTCCTACGAGCAGTACTTC. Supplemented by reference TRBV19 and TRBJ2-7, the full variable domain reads DGGITQSPKYLFRKEGQNVTLSCEQNLNHDAMYWYRQDPGQGLRLIYYSQIVNDFQKGDIAEGYSVSREKKESFPLTVTSAQKNPTAFYLCASSIDISYEQYFGPGTRLTVT.

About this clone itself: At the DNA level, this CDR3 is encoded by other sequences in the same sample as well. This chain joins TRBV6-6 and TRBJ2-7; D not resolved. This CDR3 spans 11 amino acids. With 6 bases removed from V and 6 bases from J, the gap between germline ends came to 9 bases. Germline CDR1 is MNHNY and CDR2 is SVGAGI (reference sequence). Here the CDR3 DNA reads TGTGCCAGCAGCCCAGGCGGCGAGCAGTACTTC. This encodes CASSPGGEQYF.

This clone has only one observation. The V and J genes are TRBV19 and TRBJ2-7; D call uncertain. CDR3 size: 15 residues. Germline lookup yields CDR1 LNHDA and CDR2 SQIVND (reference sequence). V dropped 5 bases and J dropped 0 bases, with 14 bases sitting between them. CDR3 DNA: TGTGCCAGTAGTCCTTCAGTGCTCGTCTCCTACGAGCAGTACTTC. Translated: CASSPSVLVSYEQYF.

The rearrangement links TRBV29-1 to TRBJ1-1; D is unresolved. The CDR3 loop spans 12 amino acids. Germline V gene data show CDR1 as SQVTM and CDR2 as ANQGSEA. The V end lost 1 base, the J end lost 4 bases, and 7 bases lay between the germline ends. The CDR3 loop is CSVEAKVTEAFF. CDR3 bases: TGCAGCGTTGAAGCGAAGGTCACTGAAGCTTTCTTT.

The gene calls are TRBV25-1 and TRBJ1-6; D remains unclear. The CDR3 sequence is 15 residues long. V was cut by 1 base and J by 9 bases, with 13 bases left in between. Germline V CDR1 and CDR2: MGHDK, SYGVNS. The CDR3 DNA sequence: TGTGCCAGCAGTGAATCTCAGGAAATACGTTCACCCCTCCACTTT. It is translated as CASSESQEIRSPLHF.

The chain's CDR3 is CASSSRGEKLFF. CDR3 nucleotides: TGTGCCAGCAGCTCCCGAGGGGAAAAACTGTTTTTT. The chain is built from TRBV11-2 and TRBJ1-4; D is unresolved. Germline V gene lookup returns CDR1 SGHAT and CDR2 FQNNGV. Trimming removed 4 bases at V and 8 bases at J, with 8 bases between. The CDR3 has 12 residues.